The 5 T cell receptor beta chains in this list originate from one sample, sequenced in a study of early T cells in non-severe SARS-CoV-2 infection (dated by TCRdb to the early 2020s). Libraries were prepared through 5' RACE. The instrument given in TCRdb is NextSeq 500. Using fastp trimming at Q25 and MiXCR clonotype assembly, TCRdb reanalyzed the public sequencing data and kept in-frame beta chains. Each CDR3 protein gets just one entry, which takes the most common genes and DNA from the rows behind it. Across this sample there are fewer than 55,000 distinct CDR3 sequences, with 8% to 13% seen only once. In total, the top ten clones hold roughly an eighth of the sample. Sample: whole blood. The receptors were sampled from an adult who was a healthcare worker with PCR-confirmed SARS-CoV-2 infection or an uninfected control (not recorded which).

This chain uses TRBV11-1 with TRBJ2-3; either TRBD1 or TRBD2 may supply D (7 bases each). Germline V gives CDR1 SGHAT, CDR2 FQDESV (reference sequence). The V end was cut by 4 bases, the J end by 1 base, with 15 bases between. The CDR3 spans 16 residues. The DNA of the CDR3 is TGTGCCAGCAGCTCCCAGGGGGGGCTGGGCACAGATACGCAGTATTTT. Translating it yields CASSSQGGLGTDTQYF.

This chain connects TRBV11-2 to TRBJ2-1, with D unresolved. The CDR3 totals 13 residues. The V end lost 0 bases, the J end lost 10 bases, and 10 bases lay between the germline ends. Germline assignment: CDR1 SGHAT and CDR2 FQNNGV. CDR3 nucleotides: TGTGCCAGCAGCTTAGACCCTGATGCGGAGCAGTTCTTC. This sequence encodes CASSLDPDAEQFF.

The genes are TRBV27 and TRBJ2-7; perhaps TRBD2 as D (6 bases). The CDR3 totals 14 residues. CDR1 and CDR2 from the germline V gene are MNHEY and SMNVEV (reference sequence). The CDR3: CTTKRRASVYEQYF. CDR3 nucleotide sequence: TGTACCACCAAGAGGAGGGCCTCGGTCTACGAGCAGTACTTC.

The gene calls are TRBV20-1 and TRBJ2-1; D possibly matches TRBD1 or TRBD2 (5 bases each). Deletions cut 2 bases from V and 9 bases from J, with 17 bases between. In germline, CDR1 is DFQATT, CDR2 SNEGSKA (reference sequence). There are 14 residues in the CDR3. The DNA for the CDR3 is TGCAGTGCTAGAAAAAGGGGCGGGTACGGTGAGCAGTTCTTC. Translated, it gives CSARKRGGYGEQFF.

This clonotype appeared many times. CDR3 bases: TGTGCCAGCAGCTTTTCAGGGAGAGAGACCCAGTACTTC. Its translation is CASSFSGRETQYF. This chain uses TRBV7-3 with TRBJ2-5; the D gene could be TRBD1 or TRBD2 (5 bases each). The CDR3 loop spans 13 amino acids. Germline CDR1 reads SGHTA; CDR2 reads FQGTGA. V was trimmed by 3 bases and J by 4 bases, leaving 9 bases between them.